This T cell receptor beta chain was documented in a study of blood T cell repertoires in COVID-19. Overall study: Samples came from the United States, Italy and Spain, spanning acute and convalescent COVID-19. Nucleic acid was either cDNA or gDNA, and it came from T cells, B-cell-depleted T cells, or PBMCs.

Germline CDR1 LNHDA, CDR2 SQIVND (reference sequence). Trimming took 7 bases from V and 2 from J; bases not matched to a gene: 8. This CDR3 region has 15 residues. As originally analysed: Nucleated cell counts were estimated from reference gene primer amplification. The method was immunoSEQ multiplex PCR; TCRdb's version includes in-frame clones alone and lacks a portion of them. V and J calls and clone size are as listed in that table; D and trimming were resolved from the DNA. The sample comprises around 62,000 clones, 88% of which are singletons, and under 4.5% rests with the top ten. V is TRBV19 and J is TRBJ2-3; the match to TRBD2 covers 8 bases. The clonotype was recovered from a human donor in a cohort sampled during active COVID-19. Source material: peripheral blood. DNA of the CDR3: TGTGCCAGTAATAGCGGGACCGGATTCACAGATACGCAGTATTTT. Protein product: CASNSGTGFTDTQYF. Drawing the rest from reference TRBV19 and TRBJ2-3, the complete variable domain is DGGITQSPKYLFRKEGQNVTLSCEQNLNHDAMYWYRQDPGQGLRLIYYSQIVNDFQKGDIAEGYSVSREKKESFPLTVTSAQKNPTAFYLCASNSGTGFTDTQYFGPGTRLTVL.